This T cell receptor beta chain was obtained from a study of T cell repertoires in cytomegalovirus infection (dated by TCRdb to between 2019 and 2020). About the study as a whole: Because public TCR beta signatures pointed to carriage of CMV infection together with the matching HLA type, the HLA type of each donor mattered for the analysis. General conclusions and limits of the study: Cumulative frequency of public TCR beta family members discriminated carriers of CMV infection plus the relevant HLA type in this cohort and an independent approximately 370-donor cohort. In the ex vivo response, HLA-C-restricted CMV-specific TCR beta clonotypes were dominant, and in two of eight donors the single most frequent clonotype came from this HLA-C-restricted group.

TCRdb shows the sequencer as Illumina HiSeq 1500. TCRdb reanalyzed the raw reads on its own, using fastp at Q25 for trimming and MiXCR for clone calling, and kept in-frame beta chains. Entries that share a CDR3 protein sequence are merged under the most common genes and DNA. The sample profile shows some 350,000 distinct CDR3 sequences; around 18% of them were found once. The ten top clones hold around 10% of the sample. Many counts were recorded for this clonotype. Its antigen is not yet known. Nothing much larger sits one base from this clone, and base qualities are not available. The sequence derives from a human donor in good health (CMV status not recorded). Some clones in this sample may be carry-over from other donors' samples. The sample consisted of PBMCs.

In nucleotide form, the sequence is TGTGCCAGTAGTATAGAGATCATGAACACTGAAGCTTTCTTT. Its translation reads: CASSIEIMNTEAFF. The chain is made from TRBV19 and TRBJ1-1; no D gene can be assigned with confidence. The CDR3 covers 14 residues, taking in both the cysteine and the phenylalanine. Of all the DNA, just the CDR3 is kept, 42 bases in frame from base 1. V is pared back by 0 bases and J by 0 bases, with 5 bases lying between the germline termini. CDR1 and CDR2 were assigned from the germline V gene (reference sequence) as LNHDA and SQIVND.